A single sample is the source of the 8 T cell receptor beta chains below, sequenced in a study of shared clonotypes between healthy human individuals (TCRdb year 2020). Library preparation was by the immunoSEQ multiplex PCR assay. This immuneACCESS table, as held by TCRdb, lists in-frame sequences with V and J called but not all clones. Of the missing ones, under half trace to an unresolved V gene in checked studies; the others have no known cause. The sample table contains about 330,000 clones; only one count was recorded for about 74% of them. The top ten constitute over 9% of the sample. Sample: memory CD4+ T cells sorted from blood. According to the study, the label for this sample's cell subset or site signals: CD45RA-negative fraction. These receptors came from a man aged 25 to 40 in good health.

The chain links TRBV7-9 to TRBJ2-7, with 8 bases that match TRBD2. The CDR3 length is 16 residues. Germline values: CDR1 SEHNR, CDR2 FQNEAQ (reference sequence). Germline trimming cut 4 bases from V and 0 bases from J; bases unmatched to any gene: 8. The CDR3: CASSSVVREASYEQYF. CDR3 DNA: TGTGCCAGCAGCTCCGTAGTGCGGGAGGCCTCCTACGAGCAGTACTTC.

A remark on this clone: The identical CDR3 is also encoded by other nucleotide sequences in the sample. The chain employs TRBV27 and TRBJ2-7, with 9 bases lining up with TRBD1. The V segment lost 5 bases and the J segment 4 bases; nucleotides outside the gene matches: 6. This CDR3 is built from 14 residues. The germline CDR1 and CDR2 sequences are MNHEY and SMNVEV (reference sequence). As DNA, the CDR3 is TGTGCCAGCAGTCCGGGACAGGGTCTTTACGAGCAGTACTTC. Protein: CASSPGQGLYEQYF.

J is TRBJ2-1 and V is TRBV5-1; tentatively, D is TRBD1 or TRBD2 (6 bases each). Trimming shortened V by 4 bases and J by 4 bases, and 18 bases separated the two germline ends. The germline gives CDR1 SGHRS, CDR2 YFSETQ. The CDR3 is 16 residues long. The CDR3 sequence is CASSVNQGREYNEQFF. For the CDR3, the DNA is TGCGCCAGCAGCGTAAACCAGGGGCGGGAATACAATGAGCAGTTCTTC.

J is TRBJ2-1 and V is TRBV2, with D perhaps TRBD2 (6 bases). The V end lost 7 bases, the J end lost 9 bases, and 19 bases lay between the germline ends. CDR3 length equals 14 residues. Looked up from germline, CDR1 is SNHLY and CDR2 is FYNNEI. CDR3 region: CASTRDLVGGEQFF. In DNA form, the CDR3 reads TGTGCCAGCACCCGGGACTTGGTCGGGGGTGAGCAGTTCTTC.

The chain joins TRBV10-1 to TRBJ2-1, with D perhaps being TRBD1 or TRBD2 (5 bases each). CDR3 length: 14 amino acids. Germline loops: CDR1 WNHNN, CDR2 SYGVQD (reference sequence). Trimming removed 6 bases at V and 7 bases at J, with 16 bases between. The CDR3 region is CASSRDAGWNEQFF. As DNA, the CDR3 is TGCGCCAGCAGCCGGGACGCCGGATGGAATGAGCAGTTCTTC.

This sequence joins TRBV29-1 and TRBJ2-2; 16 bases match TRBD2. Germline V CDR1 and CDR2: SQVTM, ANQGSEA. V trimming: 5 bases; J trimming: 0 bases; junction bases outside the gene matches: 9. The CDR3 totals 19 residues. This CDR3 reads CSVNTGTSGRETNTGELFF. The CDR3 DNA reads TGCAGCGTTAACACGGGGACTAGCGGGAGGGAAACGAACACCGGGGAGCTGTTTTTT.

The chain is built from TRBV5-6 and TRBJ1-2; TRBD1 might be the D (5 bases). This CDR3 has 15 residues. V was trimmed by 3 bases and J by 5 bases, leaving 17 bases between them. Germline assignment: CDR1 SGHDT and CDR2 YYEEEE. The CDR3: CASSSPKGARYGYTF. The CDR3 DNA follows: TGTGCCAGCAGCTCGCCAAAAGGGGCCAGGTATGGCTACACCTTC. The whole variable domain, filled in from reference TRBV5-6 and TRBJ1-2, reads DAGVTQSPTHLIKTRGQQVTLRCSPKSGHDTVSWYQQALGQGPQFIFQYYEEEERQRGNFPDRFSGHQFPNYSSELNVNALLLGDSALYLCASSSPKGARYGYTFGSGTRLTVV.

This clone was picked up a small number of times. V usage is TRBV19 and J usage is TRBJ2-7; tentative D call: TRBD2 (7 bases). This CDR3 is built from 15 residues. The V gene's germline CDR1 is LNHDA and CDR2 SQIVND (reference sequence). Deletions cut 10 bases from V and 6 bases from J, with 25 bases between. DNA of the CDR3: TGTGCCACACGCAGGACAGAAGCGGGAATCGGCGAGCAGTACTTC. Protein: CATRRTEAGIGEQYF.